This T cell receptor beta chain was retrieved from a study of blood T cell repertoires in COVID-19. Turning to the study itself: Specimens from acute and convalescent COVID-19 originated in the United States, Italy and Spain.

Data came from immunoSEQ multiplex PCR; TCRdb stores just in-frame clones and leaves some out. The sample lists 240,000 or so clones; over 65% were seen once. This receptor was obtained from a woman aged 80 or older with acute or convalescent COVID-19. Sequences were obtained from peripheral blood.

The CDR3 region is CASSQPAVRGNTGELFF. As DNA, the CDR3 is TGCGCCAGCAGTCAACCCGCAGTCCGGGGTAACACCGGGGAGCTGTTTTTT. The chain carries TRBV23-1 and TRBJ2-2; D might be TRBD2 (5 bases). TRBV23-1 is placed among ORFs of uncertain function. V dropped 2 bases and J dropped 2 bases, with 15 bases sitting between them. This CDR3 is 17 amino acids long.